The 20 T cell receptor beta chains reported below all come from one sample, sequenced in a study of long-term antiretroviral therapy in people with HIV. The assay, immunoSEQ v3.0, was run at survey level. Only in-frame clones appear in the TCRdb table, and some are missing; sequencing was by immunoSEQ multiplex PCR. The sample holds about 28,000 clones, around 83% seen once. The material sequenced was unsorted PBMCs, taken 0.4 years after starting antiretroviral therapy. These receptors originate from a man between 18 and 29 years old with HIV.

This clone was observed a few times. The chain carries TRBV4-1 and TRBJ1-2; D is uncertain. Trimming shortened V by 1 base and J by 2 bases, and 11 bases separated the two germline ends. The germline V gene has CDR1 MGHRA and CDR2 YSYEKL. The length of the CDR3 is 15 residues. The CDR3 spells CASSQGRGVNYGYTF. CDR3 nucleotides: TGCGCCAGCAGCCAAGGCCGCGGGGTAAACTATGGCTACACCTTC.

CDR3 loop: CASHRVGLDYGYTF. The DNA for the CDR3 is TGTGCCAGCCATAGGGTGGGGCTCGACTATGGCTACACCTTC. V and J are TRBV2 and TRBJ1-2; the D gene is possibly TRBD1 (5 bases). The V end lost 8 bases, the J end lost 3 bases, and 16 bases lay between the germline ends. Germline V lookup: CDR1 SNHLY, CDR2 FYNNEI. This CDR3 spans 14 amino acids.

The chain uses TRBV7-9 and TRBJ2-7; TRBD2 matches 7 bases. The trim removed 3 bases at V and 3 bases at J, leaving 2 bases unmatched. This CDR3 is 13 amino acids long. In germline, CDR1 is SEHNR, CDR2 FQNEAQ (reference sequence). The CDR3 DNA reads as TGTGCCAGCAGCTTTGGGGGGGACTACGAGCAGTACTTC. Translated: CASSFGGDYEQYF.

The chain employs TRBV11-3 and TRBJ2-1; TRBD2 agrees at 12 bases. Germline V gene lookup returns CDR1 SGHNT and CDR2 YENEEA. The V gene end was trimmed by 0 bases and the J gene end by 8 bases; junction bases not matched to a gene: 5. The CDR3 sequence is 16 residues long. The CDR3 DNA is TGTGCCAGCAGCTTAGACCGACTAGCGGGAGTGTATGAGCAGTTCTTC. Protein product: CASSLDRLAGVYEQFF.

This sequence joins TRBV29-1 and TRBJ2-7, with 9 bases matching TRBD1. Germline assignment: CDR1 SQVTM and CDR2 ANQGSEA. This CDR3 has 13 amino acids. The V and J ends lost 7 bases and 7 bases, in that order; junction bases with no gene match: 11. As DNA, the CDR3 is TGCAGCGATAGCCGGGACAGGGACTCTGAGCAGTACTTC. It codes for CSDSRDRDSEQYF.

The gene calls are TRBV15 and TRBJ2-1, with D perhaps being TRBD1 or TRBD2 (5 bases each). The CDR3 runs to 13 residues. Germline values: CDR1 LNHNV, CDR2 YYDKDF (reference sequence). Trimming pared 11 bases from V and 2 bases from J, leaving 13 bases between. The CDR3 bases are TGTGCCGCCTCAGGGAGAACCTACAATGAGCAGTTCTTC. Protein sequence: CAASGRTYNEQFF.

The chain combines TRBV5-4 with TRBJ1-1, with no clear D. Looked up from germline, CDR1 is SGHNT and CDR2 is YYREEE (reference sequence). The CDR3 length is 13 residues. Trimming stripped 1 base from V and 5 bases from J, with 9 bases between. CDR3 DNA: TGTGCCAGCAGCTTGTGGGTTGGGACTGAAGCTTTCTTT. It specifies CASSLWVGTEAFF.

In its sample, this clone was seen a few times. This chain connects TRBV27 to TRBJ2-2; TRBD1 matches 7 bases. Germline-derived CDR1 and CDR2 are MNHEY and SMNVEV (reference sequence). The CDR3 has 13 amino acids. The ends lost 5 bases at V and 6 bases at J; junction bases unmatched: 3. The CDR3, as DNA: TGTGCCAGCAGTCTCCAGGGGGCCGGGGAGCTGTTTTTT. Translating gives CASSLQGAGELFF.

The J gene is TRBJ1-3, the V gene TRBV11-2; D is perhaps TRBD1 (6 bases). V was clipped by 8 bases and J by 4 bases, with 15 bases between them. Germline CDR1 SGHAT, CDR2 FQNNGV. The CDR3 runs 14 residues. The CDR3 here is CASAVGGLGNTIYF. As DNA, the CDR3 is TGTGCCAGCGCGGTTGGGGGGCTCGGAAACACCATATATTTT.

The V call is TRBV10-1, the J call TRBJ2-7; 9 bases align to TRBD1. V gave up 6 bases and J gave up 6 bases; unmatched junction bases: 30. From germline, CDR1 is WNHNN and CDR2 SYGVQD (reference sequence). CDR3 length: 21 residues. The DNA for the CDR3 is TGCGCCAGCAGCAAGGGACAGGGCACCCATCTGAAAACTTTACGAAAGCGCGAGCAGTACTTC. Translating gives CASSKGQGTHLKTLRKREQYF.

The chain combines TRBV7-8 with TRBJ2-3; a weak D match, TRBD1 (6 bases). Trimming removed 1 base from V and 1 base from J, with 12 bases in between. The CDR3 is 16 amino acids. Germline V lookup: CDR1 SGHVS, CDR2 FQNEAQ. As DNA, the CDR3 is TGTGCCAGCAGCTTAGGTCTAGGGGGACGCACAGATACGCAGTATTTT. It translates to CASSLGLGGRTDTQYF.

This clone showed up just a few times. This chain links TRBV2 with TRBJ2-7, with D possibly TRBD2 on 5 matching bases. The CDR3 spans 13 residues. The V end lost 1 base, the J end lost 5 bases, and 9 bases lay between the germline ends. Germline V CDR1 and CDR2: SNHLY, FYNNEI. CDR3 protein: CASSEGPRDEQYF. The DNA for the CDR3 is TGTGCCAGCAGTGAAGGGCCGAGGGACGAGCAGTACTTC.

In nucleotides, the CDR3 is TGTGCCATTAGCGGGGGACCCTTCACAGATACGCAGTATTTT. It translates to CAISGGPFTDTQYF. J is TRBJ2-3 and V is TRBV5-4; 9 positions match TRBD2. Germline CDR1 is SGHNT and CDR2 is YYREEE (reference sequence). The CDR3 contains 14 residues. The ends lost 9 bases at V and 2 bases at J; junction bases unmatched: 7.

The chain joins TRBV7-6 to TRBJ2-2; D is unclear. V was clipped by 5 bases and J by 4 bases, with 20 bases between them. The CDR3 has 17 amino acids. The germline V gene encodes CDR1 SGHVS and CDR2 FNYEAQ. CDR3 sequence reads: CASSPRTRQSTTGELFF. The CDR3 nucleotides are TGTGCCAGCAGCCCCAGGACGCGGCAGTCAACCACCGGGGAGCTGTTTTTT.

The V call is TRBV27, the J call TRBJ2-2, with unresolved D. V lost 5 bases and J 6 bases, leaving 7 bases between the germline ends. Germline V gene sequence: CDR1 MNHEY, CDR2 SMNVEV (reference sequence). This CDR3 region has 12 residues. The CDR3 bases are TGTGCCAGCAGTCACTCGCCCGGGGAGCTGTTTTTT. It specifies CASSHSPGELFF.

V usage is TRBV9 and J usage is TRBJ2-5, with D perhaps TRBD1 or TRBD2 (5 bases each). Trimming took 5 bases from V and 0 from J, leaving 17 bases between them. The CDR3 covers 16 residues. Germline assignment: CDR1 SGDLS and CDR2 YYNGEE. The CDR3 region is CASSGTSSAYQETQYF. The CDR3 coding sequence is TGTGCCAGCAGTGGGACGTCCTCGGCGTACCAAGAGACCCAGTACTTC. Full variable domain (rest looked up from reference TRBV9 and TRBJ2-5): DSGVTQTPKHLITATGQRVTLRCSPRSGDLSVYWYQQSLDQGLQFLIQYYNGEERAKGNILERFSAQQFPDLHSELNLSSLELGDSALYFCASSGTSSAYQETQYFGPGTRLLVL.

This clone was recorded once. V gene TRBV10-3 combines with J gene TRBJ2-2, with D unresolved. In germline, CDR1 is ENHRY, CDR2 SYGVKD. Trimming left V 9 bases short and J 2 bases short, with 13 bases between. The CDR3 covers 14 residues. CDR3 bases: TGTGCCATTAAAGACTCCGTCAACACCGGGGAGCTGTTTTTT. Amino acids: CAIKDSVNTGELFF.

The sample holds one count of this clone. The rearrangement joins TRBV9 to TRBJ2-3; D not resolved. Germline V gives CDR1 SGDLS, CDR2 YYNGEE. The ends were cut back, 0 bases at V and 4 bases at J, with 12 bases in the middle. The CDR3 loop spans 15 amino acids. The CDR3 DNA is TGTGCCAGCAGCGTAGCTGATAGAATGTCAGATACGCAGTATTTT. Translated, it gives CASSVADRMSDTQYF.

The genes are TRBV11-2 and TRBJ1-1; no clear D gene. From germline, CDR1 is SGHAT and CDR2 FQNNGV. The ends were cut back, 3 bases at V and 5 bases at J, with 16 bases in the middle. This CDR3 contains 15 residues. The chain's CDR3 is CASSFIRGARTEAFF. As DNA, the CDR3 is TGTGCCAGCAGCTTCATCCGGGGAGCGAGGACTGAAGCTTTCTTT. Full variable domain (missing parts from reference TRBV11-2 and TRBJ1-1): EAGVAQSPRYKIIEKRQSVAFWCNPISGHATLYWYQQILGQGPKLLIQFQNNGVVDDSQLPKDRFSAERLKGVDSTLKIQPAKLEDSAVYLCASSFIRGARTEAFFGQGTRLTVV.

The rearrangement uses TRBV9 and TRBJ2-7; either TRBD1 or TRBD2 may supply D (6 bases each). V was clipped by 0 bases and J by 4 bases, with 11 bases between them. The CDR3 is made up of 14 amino acids. CDR1 is SGDLS, CDR2 YYNGEE, per germline. The CDR3 loop is CASSVAEGGYEQYF. CDR3 DNA: TGTGCCAGCAGCGTAGCCGAGGGGGGTTACGAGCAGTACTTC.